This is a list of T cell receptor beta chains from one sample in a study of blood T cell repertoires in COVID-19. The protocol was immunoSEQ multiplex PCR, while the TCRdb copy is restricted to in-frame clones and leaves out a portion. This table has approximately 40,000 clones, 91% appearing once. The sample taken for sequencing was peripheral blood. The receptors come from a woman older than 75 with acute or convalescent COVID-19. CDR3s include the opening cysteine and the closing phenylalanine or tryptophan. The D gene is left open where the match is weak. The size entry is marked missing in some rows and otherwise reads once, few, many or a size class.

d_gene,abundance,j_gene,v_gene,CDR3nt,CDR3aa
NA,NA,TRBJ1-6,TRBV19,TGTGCCAGTAGTATAGAGCTGAGCTCCTATAATTCACCCCTCCACTTT,CASSIELSSYNSPLHF
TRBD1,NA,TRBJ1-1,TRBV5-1,TGCGCCAGCAGCTCACAGGGGGCGGCGGCCACTGAAGCTTTCTTT,CASSSQGAAATEAFF
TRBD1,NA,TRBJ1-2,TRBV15,TGTGCCACCAGCAGCTCAGGACAGGGAATCTATGGCTACACCTTC,CATSSSGQGIYGYTF
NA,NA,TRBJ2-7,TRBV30,TGTGCCGGGGGGGACAGTCCCTACGAGCAGTACTTC,CAGGDSPYEQYF
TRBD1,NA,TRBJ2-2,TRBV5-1,TGCGCCAGCAGCCTTGCCGGGACAGGGGAGACCGGGGAGCTGTTTTTT,CASSLAGTGETGELFF
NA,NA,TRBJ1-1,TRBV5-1,TGCGCCAGCACCCCTGACAGTTCTTACACTGAAGCTTTCTTT,CASTPDSSYTEAFF
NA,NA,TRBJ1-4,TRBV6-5,TGTGCCAGCAGTTCCTCCCTACAGGACATTAATGAAAAACTGTTTTTT,CASSSSLQDINEKLFF
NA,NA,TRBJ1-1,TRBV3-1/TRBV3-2,TGTGCCAGCAGCCAAGCGGGGAGCGAGGAAGCTTTCTTT,CASSQAGSEEAFF
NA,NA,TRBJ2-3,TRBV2,TGTGCCAGCAGAGAGGTAGGAGGAAGCAGTAAGACGCAGTATTTT,CASREVGGSSKTQYF
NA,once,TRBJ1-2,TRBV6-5,TGTGCCAGCAGTTACTCAGAGGGAGGAGGCGGCTACACCTTC,CASSYSEGGGGYTF
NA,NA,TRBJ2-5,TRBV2,TGTGCCAGCAGTGAACAGCAAGAGACCCAGTACTTC,CASSEQQETQYF
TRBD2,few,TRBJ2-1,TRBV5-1,TGCGCCAGCAGCTTCGGGGGGAGCTCCTACAATGAGCAGTTCTTC,CASSFGGSSYNEQFF
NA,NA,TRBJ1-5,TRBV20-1,TGCAGTGCTAGTATTGGGGGGGCAGGCAATCAGCCCCAGCATTTT,CSASIGGAGNQPQHF
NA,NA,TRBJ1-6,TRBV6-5,TGTGCCAGCAGTTACCAGAGGGTTCCCGGTTCACCCCTCCACTTT,CASSYQRVPGSPLHF